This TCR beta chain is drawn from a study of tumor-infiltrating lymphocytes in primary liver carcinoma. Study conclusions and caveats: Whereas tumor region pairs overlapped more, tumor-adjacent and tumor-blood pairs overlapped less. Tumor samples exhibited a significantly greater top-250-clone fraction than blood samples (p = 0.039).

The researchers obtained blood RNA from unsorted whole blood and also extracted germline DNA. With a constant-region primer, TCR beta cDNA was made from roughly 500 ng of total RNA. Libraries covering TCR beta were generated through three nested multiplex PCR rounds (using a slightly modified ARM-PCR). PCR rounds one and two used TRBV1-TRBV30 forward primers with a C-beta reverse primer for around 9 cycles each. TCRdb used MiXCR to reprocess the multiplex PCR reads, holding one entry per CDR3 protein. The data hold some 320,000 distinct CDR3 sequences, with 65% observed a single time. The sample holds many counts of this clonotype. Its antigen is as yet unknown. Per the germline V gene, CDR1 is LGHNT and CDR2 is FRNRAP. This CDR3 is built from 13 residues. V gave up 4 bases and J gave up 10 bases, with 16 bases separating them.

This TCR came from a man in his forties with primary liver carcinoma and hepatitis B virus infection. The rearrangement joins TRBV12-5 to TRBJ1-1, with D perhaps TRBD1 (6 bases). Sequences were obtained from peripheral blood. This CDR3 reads CASGSGGGLAAFF. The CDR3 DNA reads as TGTGCTAGTGGTTCCGGAGGGGGATTAGCAGCTTTCTTT. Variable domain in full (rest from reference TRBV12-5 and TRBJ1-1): DARVTQTPRHKVTEMGQEVTMRCQPILGHNTVFWYRQTMMQGLELLAYFRNRAPLDDSGMPKDRFSAEMPDATLATLKIQPSEPRDSAVYFCASGSGGGLAAFFGQGTRLTVV.